This T cell receptor (beta chain) was profiled in a study of cytomegalovirus exposure and HLA in healthy donors. Study results and limitations: A few CMV-associated chains were confirmed in vitro to be specific for CMV antigens. Overall, approximately 150 TCR beta chains were annotated as cytomegalovirus-associated.

The CDR3 spans 13 residues. Germline assignment: CDR1 SGHTA and CDR2 FQGTGA. Trimming shortened V by 2 bases and J by 8 bases, and 12 bases separated the two germline ends. Clones were sequenced by immunoSEQ multiplex PCR, and TCRdb holds only the in-frame ones, with some missing. Of some 140,000 clones in the sample, approximately 85% are singletons; the top ten hold under 1.5%. Concerning this clone: What it binds is unknown.

The sample was PBMCs. The clonotype was recovered from a woman aged 25 to 39 in good health and CMV-seronegative. The V and J genes are TRBV7-3 and TRBJ1-2, with D perhaps matching TRBD1 (5 bases). The CDR3 region has the DNA TGTGCCAGCAGCTTAGACGGAGCAGGGGGCTACACCTTC. Translating gives CASSLDGAGGYTF.